These 21 T cell receptor beta chains were sequenced from one sample in a study of post-analysis software for immune sequencing data. Overall study results and limits: About five TRBV segments, including TRBV5-6, TRBV5-1 and TRBV20-1, were more frequent in patients than controls.

Researchers reported that TCR beta cDNA libraries carried unique molecular identifiers. TCRdb recomputed calls from the PCR reads with MiXCR, one row per CDR3 protein. The sample contains hundreds of thousands of distinct CDR3 sequences, approximately 59% of which appear only once. Their antigen targets remain unknown. Sequenced input: blood. These receptors were taken from a girl between 2 and 10 years old with multiple sclerosis.

The genes are TRBV20-1 and TRBJ1-2, with 9 bases that match TRBD1. The germline gives CDR1 DFQATT, CDR2 SNEGSKA (reference sequence). Trimming took 5 bases from V and 5 from J; bases not matched to a gene: 9. The CDR3 is 14 residues long. The CDR3 reads CSASTGGEGYGYTF. As DNA, the CDR3 is TGCAGTGCTTCAACAGGGGGCGAGGGGTATGGCTACACCTTC.

The rearrangement links TRBV10-3 to TRBJ1-1, with TRBD1 as a possible D gene (6 bases). Germline-derived CDR1 and CDR2 are ENHRY and SYGVKD. The CDR3 covers 14 residues. The V end was cut by 4 bases, the J end by 1 base, with 10 bases between. CDR3 region: CAISAGQTNTEAFF. The CDR3 DNA is TGTGCCATCAGTGCAGGACAGACGAACACTGAAGCTTTCTTT.

This clonotype was recorded once. The J gene is TRBJ1-2, the V gene TRBV29-1; TRBD1 is a possible D gene (5 bases). CDR3 length equals 16 residues. From germline, CDR1 is SQVTM and CDR2 ANQGSEA. V lost 5 bases and J lost 3, with 22 bases in between. CDR3 in amino acids: CSVLGPARGGDYGYTF. The CDR3 region has the DNA TGCAGCGTTTTGGGCCCAGCAAGGGGTGGGGACTATGGCTACACCTTC.

The gene calls are TRBV29-1 and TRBJ2-3; 8 bases are a match to TRBD2. The CDR3 sequence is 13 residues long. The J segment lost 0 bases and the V segment lost 7 bases, leaving 3 bases of the junction unmatched. Germline loops: CDR1 SQVTM, CDR2 ANQGSEA. The CDR3 nucleotides are TGCAGCGCCGAGCGGGGGAGCACAGATACGCAGTATTTT. Its protein product is CSAERGSTDTQYF.

The chain uses TRBV19 and TRBJ1-2, with 8 bases identical to TRBD1. The CDR3 has 15 residues. V shed 7 bases, J shed 8 bases, and the junction held 15 bases outside the gene matches. CDR1 and CDR2 from the germline V gene are LNHDA and SQIVND (reference sequence). CDR3 DNA sequence: TGTGCCAGTACCCCCACCGGACAGGGTTTGTCGGGCTACACCTTC. It specifies CASTPTGQGLSGYTF.

J is TRBJ1-4 and V is TRBV7-9; 8 bases map to TRBD1. The CDR3 is 14 amino acids. V trimming: 5 bases; J trimming: 6 bases; junction bases outside the gene matches: 5. Germline CDR1 SEHNR, CDR2 FQNEAQ (reference sequence). The CDR3: CASSTLTGDEKLFF. CDR3 sequence (DNA): TGTGCCAGCAGCACGCTGACAGGGGATGAAAAACTGTTTTTT.

CDR3: CASSLAGQEGETQYF. Here the CDR3 DNA reads TGCGCCAGCAGCTTGGCCGGACAGGAAGGGGAGACCCAGTACTTC. This chain joins TRBV5-1 and TRBJ2-5; 7 bases fit TRBD1. The germline V gene encodes CDR1 SGHRS and CDR2 YFSETQ. This CDR3 contains 15 residues. The J segment lost 5 bases and the V segment lost 0 bases, leaving 7 bases of the junction unmatched.

The V gene is TRBV7-2, the J gene TRBJ2-3, with unresolved D. The CDR3 covers 13 residues. Deletions cut 0 bases from V and 6 bases from J, with 7 bases between. CDR1 is SGHTA, CDR2 FQGNSA, per germline. The DNA of the CDR3 is TGTGCCAGCAGCTTAGCCTATGGGGATACGCAGTATTTT. It specifies CASSLAYGDTQYF.

This chain uses TRBV20-1 with TRBJ1-2, with 10 bases lining up with TRBD1. Germline V gene sequence: CDR1 DFQATT, CDR2 SNEGSKA (reference sequence). Unmatched junction bases numbered 12, after V lost 5 bases and J lost 6 bases. This CDR3 is built from 15 residues. The CDR3 nucleotides are TGCAGTGCTCCGATTATGACAGGGGGCCCGGATGGCTACACCTTC. Translation: CSAPIMTGGPDGYTF.

This clonotype was seen a few times. CDR3 sequence reads: CASSFDRVGSPLHF. In nucleotides, the CDR3 is TGTGCCAGCAGTTTCGACAGGGTAGGCTCACCCCTCCACTTT. The rearrangement uses TRBV12-3 or TRBV12-4 and TRBJ1-6; 7 bases agree with TRBD1. The CDR3 consists of 14 residues. V dropped 3 bases and J dropped 10; count of bases not matched to a gene: 6.

This clonotype was found a few times. V usage is TRBV6-5 and J usage is TRBJ2-5, with TRBD2 as a possible D gene (6 bases). V was cut by 5 bases and J by 5 bases, with 18 bases left in between. CDR1 is MNHEY and CDR2 is SVGAGI in the germline V gene. The CDR3 consists of 15 residues. The CDR3 nucleotides read TGTGCCAGCAGTCCCTCGGAGGGGATCTGGGAGACCCAGTACTTC. It encodes CASSPSEGIWETQYF.

The chain couples TRBV7-2 to TRBJ1-2, with D possibly being TRBD1 (6 bases). This CDR3 is 17 amino acids long. Germline V gene sequence: CDR1 SGHTA, CDR2 FQGNSA. V was clipped by 2 bases and J by 2 bases, with 18 bases between them. CDR3 amino acids: CASSLYLGAPPNYGYTF. CDR3 in DNA: TGTGCCAGCAGCTTATATCTGGGGGCACCCCCCAACTATGGCTACACCTTC.

The chain combines TRBV29-1 with TRBJ2-6; D is possibly TRBD1 or TRBD2 (5 bases each). Germline lookup yields CDR1 SQVTM and CDR2 ANQGSEA. Between the trimmed V and J ends, which lost 6 bases and 4 bases, there was a span of 10 bases. The CDR3 totals 13 residues. DNA for the CDR3: TGCAGCGTGGGGGACGCGGGGGCCAACGTCCTGACTTTC. This gives the protein CSVGDAGANVLTF.

V usage is TRBV5-1 and J usage is TRBJ2-1, with 13 bases identical to TRBD2. CDR1 and CDR2 from the germline V gene are SGHRS and YFSETQ. V shed 5 bases and J 4 bases; nucleotides not matched to a gene: 6. The CDR3 has 16 amino acids. The CDR3 DNA reads TGCGCCAGCAGTATGACTAGCGGGGGGAATTACAATGAGCAGTTCTTC. Translating it yields CASSMTSGGNYNEQFF.

The chain couples TRBV11-2 to TRBJ2-7; the D gene is possibly TRBD2 (5 bases). CDR3 length equals 13 residues. The V gene lost 2 bases and the J gene lost 7 bases, with 12 bases spanning the gap. In germline, CDR1 is SGHAT, CDR2 FQNNGV. CDR3 nucleotide sequence: TGTGCCAGCAGCTTATATGGGAGAGGGGAGCAGTACTTC. Encoded protein: CASSLYGRGEQYF.

The gene calls are TRBV6-5 and TRBJ1-1; maybe TRBD1 (5 bases). CDR3 size: 14 residues. V was trimmed by 2 bases and J by 4 bases, leaving 11 bases between them. Germline lookup yields CDR1 MNHEY and CDR2 SVGAGI. The CDR3 is CASSYESGTTEAFF. The CDR3 DNA reads TGTGCCAGCAGTTACGAGTCAGGGACCACTGAAGCTTTCTTT.

The V call is TRBV15, the J call TRBJ2-3, with 8 bases fitting TRBD2. Germline lookup yields CDR1 LNHNV and CDR2 YYDKDF (reference sequence). The CDR3 is 13 amino acids. The J segment lost 1 base and the V segment lost 7 bases, leaving 1 base of the junction unmatched. The CDR3 DNA reads TGTGCCACCACGCGGGGGGGCACAGATACGCAGTATTTT. Encoded protein: CATTRGGTDTQYF.

This chain links TRBV3-1 with TRBJ2-1; D could derive from TRBD1 or TRBD2 (5 bases each). Germline V lookup: CDR1 LGHDT, CDR2 YNNKEL (reference sequence). Trimming stripped 1 base from V and 7 bases from J, with 14 bases between. The CDR3 length is 15 residues. The CDR3 sequence: CASSQASTGANEQFF. The CDR3, as DNA: TGTGCCAGCAGCCAAGCGTCTACCGGGGCGAATGAGCAGTTCTTC.

This clonotype occurred once. The chain recombines TRBV14 with TRBJ2-1; 7 nucleotides align to TRBD1. V shed 2 bases, J shed 0 bases, and the junction held 13 bases outside the gene matches. The CDR3 loop spans 19 amino acids. The germline V gene has CDR1 SGHDN and CDR2 FVKESK. The CDR3 reads CASSQKPPGQTSSYNEQFF. The CDR3 nucleotides read TGTGCCAGCAGCCAAAAGCCCCCGGGACAGACGAGCTCCTACAATGAGCAGTTCTTC.

This clonotype was recorded a few times. This chain links TRBV20-1 with TRBJ2-1, with 7 bases lining up with TRBD2. Germline trimming cut 6 bases from V and 4 bases from J; bases unmatched to any gene: 6. Germline V gene sequence: CDR1 DFQATT, CDR2 SNEGSKA (reference sequence). The CDR3 length is 13 residues. CDR3 bases: TGCAGTGCCACCCCAGCGGGGTACAATGAGCAGTTCTTC. Translating gives CSATPAGYNEQFF.

The V gene is TRBV7-2, the J gene TRBJ2-5; 8 bases agree with TRBD2. Looked up from germline, CDR1 is SGHTA and CDR2 is FQGNSA. This CDR3 has 15 amino acids. Unmatched junction bases numbered 8, after V lost 5 bases and J lost 3 bases. The CDR3 loop reads CASSPPGGLKETQYF. CDR3 DNA: TGTGCCAGCAGCCCGCCGGGGGGGCTGAAAGAGACCCAGTACTTC.